Given below is one TCR beta chain in context. Its antigen has not been determined. No much larger clone exists at a distance of one base, and base qualities are not known. TCRbeta CDR3 regions were amplified from genomic DNA by means of the immunoSEQ Assay, a bias-controlled multiplex PCR. The paper's processing steps were these. The number of nucleated cells in each sample was estimated from the amplification of reference gene primers within the assay. To quantify the absolute abundance of each unique TCRbeta CDR3 rearrangement, sequence reads were collapsed and filtered. For each sample, productive Simpson clonality was calculated as the square root of Simpson's diversity index across productive rearrangements. Not all clones reach the TCRdb copy of this immuneACCESS table, which keeps in-frame sequences only. Checked studies attribute under half of the gap to unresolved V genes and leave the rest unexplained. For V, J and clone size, that table is used; D and trimming come from the DNA. The sample has just over 150,000 clones on record, around nine tenths of them singletons. The ten largest clones represent 6.6% of the sample.

CDR1 and CDR2 are drawn from the germline V gene: SNHLY, FYNNEI. The germline V and J ends show losses of 8 bases and 3 bases respectively, and no gene match explains 7 bases of the junction. Reading from cysteine to phenylalanine, the CDR3 counts 13 amino acids. The entry retains the CDR3 DNA only, 39 bases that are in frame from base 1. The source of the sample is a study of blood T cell repertoires in COVID-19 (TCRdb year 2020). Background on the whole study: Samples from collaborators originated in the United States, Italy and Spain and spanned both the acute and convalescent phases of COVID-19. Nearly every sample came with metadata listing a de-identified subject ID, COVID-19 status, age in years and sex. The samples were drawn from two sources: the first 160 participants of the ongoing ImmuneRACE study, and 1,254 subjects contributed by 6 global collaborators. The prospective study material was composed of cDNA or gDNA derived from T cells, B-cell-depleted T cells, or PBMCs. The repertoires were released in a freely available public database meant as a resource for research on the immune response to SARS-CoV-2. HLA class I and class II types, where available, came from metadata supplied by the sample provider rather than from assay-based typing. Subjects who had been exposed to COVID-19, were actively infected with it, or had recovered from it provided the deeply sampled blood TCRbeta repertoires that made up the dataset.

Overall study results and their limits: The amount of clinical and demographic metadata varied by source and participant and was provided uncurated.

In the prospective study, participants were roughly 18 to 90 years old, resided in fewer than 25 geographic areas of the United States, and were enrolled through a virtual design. Cohort assignment in the prospective study relied on participant-reported clinical history from a screening survey and a study questionnaire. For ImmuneRACE Cohort 3, a participant was defined as recovered based on two consecutive negative NP/OP PCR tests, clearance by a healthcare professional, or resolution of symptoms. Each participant in the prospective study had whole blood, serum and a nasopharyngeal or oropharyngeal swab collected by mobile phlebotomists. Additional blood draws and questionnaires over an approximately two-month period could optionally be provided by prospective study participants. Before DNA extraction, blood samples from the prospective study were shipped at room temperature or frozen.

The specimen sequenced was PBMCs or T cells enriched from blood (not recorded which). In this chain, TRBV2 is recombined with TRBJ2-7; 7 middle bases align to TRBD1. This receptor was obtained from a woman aged 50 to 60 who had recovered from COVID-19. The bases read TGTGCCAGCCGGACAGGTGGTGGCTACGAGCAGTACTTC. Its product reads: CASRTGGGYEQYF.